This T cell receptor (beta chain) is drawn from a study of blood T cell repertoires in COVID-19. Overall study context: Spain, Italy and the United States supplied samples that represented acute and convalescent COVID-19. Sample material is recorded as cDNA or gDNA derived from T cells, B-cell-depleted T cells, or PBMCs.

This CDR3 region has 14 residues. Germline V gene data show CDR1 as MNHEY and CDR2 as SMNVEV (reference sequence). Unmatched junction bases numbered 3, after V lost 4 bases and J lost 5 bases. Original handling: Amplified reference gene primers provided the basis for estimating nucleated cell counts. Clones were sequenced by immunoSEQ multiplex PCR, and TCRdb holds only the in-frame ones, with some missing. V, J and clone size derive from that table, while D and trimming were established from the DNA sequence. The table lists roughly 57,000 clones, around 83% of them singletons. This receptor was identified in a man aged 30 to 39 with COVID-19, enrolled during active disease. The specimen was peripheral blood. The V gene is TRBV27, the J gene TRBJ1-4, with 8 nucleotides matching TRBD1. CDR3 sequence: CASSSQGVNEKLFF. CDR3 bases: TGTGCCAGCAGTTCACAGGGGGTAAATGAAAAACTGTTTTTT.